This is a list of T cell receptor beta chains from one sample in a study of beta chain features in type 1 diabetes. The assay was immunoSEQ multiplex PCR, and TCRdb's table has in-frame clones only and misses some. The sample includes around 190,000 clones, about 13% of them seen just once. Sequencing was performed on central memory CD4+ T cells from blood. The receptors here all came from a woman aged 18-30 years in good health. CDR3s include the opening cysteine and the closing phenylalanine or tryptophan. The order of the fields is V gene, D gene, clone size, J gene, CDR3 DNA, CDR3 protein. A D gene is named only where the DNA matches it firmly. Clone size appears in some rows only: once, few, many, or a class for an expanded clone.

TRBV9,TRBD2,NA,TRBJ2-2,TGTGCCAGCAGCGACACCGGGACTAGCGGTGGGTTGAACACCGGGGAGCTGTTTTTT,CASSDTGTSGGLNTGELFF
TRBV25-1,TRBD2,many,TRBJ2-5,TGTGCCAGCAGTCCGACTAGCGGGCGCCAAGAGACCCAGTACTTC,CASSPTSGRQETQYF
TRBV2,NA,few,TRBJ1-1,TGTGCCAGCACTATCCAGGGCCTGAACACTGAAGCTTTCTTT,CASTIQGLNTEAFF
TRBV29-1,NA,few,TRBJ2-1,TGCAGCGGGAGTAGCGGACAATACAATGAGCAGTTCTTC,CSGSSGQYNEQFF
TRBV6-6,NA,NA,TRBJ1-5,TGTGCCAGCAGTTACTCTGGGGCAGGGAATCAGCCCCAGCATTTT,CASSYSGAGNQPQHF
TRBV28,NA,NA,TRBJ2-5,TGTGCCAGCAGCAACATGGGGGGGCCAGAGACCCAGTACTTC,CASSNMGGPETQYF
TRBV27,TRBD1,few,TRBJ1-2,TGTGCCAGCACCCAGGGACGGACAGGATATGGCTACACCTTC,CASTQGRTGYGYTF
TRBV18,TRBD1,few,TRBJ1-2,TGTGCCAGCTCACCCGTCGGGACAGGGGCCTATGGCTACACCTTC,CASSPVGTGAYGYTF
TRBV2,NA,NA,TRBJ2-3,TGTGCCACCGGTCAGGGGCTTAGCACAGATACGCAGTATTTT,CATGQGLSTDTQYF
TRBV28,NA,NA,TRBJ1-2,TGTGCCAGCAGGGCTGCTAACTATGGCTACACCTTC,CASRAANYGYTF
TRBV29-1,NA,NA,TRBJ1-2,TGCAGCGTTGAACCGGGGGGCTTAGGCTACACCTTC,CSVEPGGLGYTF
TRBV10-3,NA,NA,TRBJ2-7,TGTGCCATCAGTCCTCGCGGGGCGAACGAGCAGTACTTC,CAISPRGANEQYF
TRBV29-1,NA,NA,TRBJ2-3,TGCAGCGTTCGGGTCACAGATACGCAGTATTTT,CSVRVTDTQYF
TRBV28,TRBD2,NA,TRBJ2-7,TGTGCCAGCAGCCCTTCCGGGACTAGCTTGTACGAGCAGTACTTC,CASSPSGTSLYEQYF
TRBV29-1,NA,many,TRBJ2-3,TGCAGCGTTGAAGAGGACCAGGGCGGCACAGATACGCAGTATTTT,CSVEEDQGGTDTQYF
TRBV7-2,NA,NA,TRBJ1-2,TGTGCCAGCAGCTCGACGGGTAACTATGGCTACACCTTC,CASSSTGNYGYTF
TRBV28,NA,few,TRBJ1-3,TGTGCCAGCAATGCCGGACAGCGAAACACCATATATTTT,CASNAGQRNTIYF
TRBV11-2,NA,NA,TRBJ2-5,TGTGCCAGCAGCCCACCTGCAGGGGCCCGATACCGACAAGAGACCCAGTACTTC,CASSPPAGARYRQETQYF
TRBV5-1,TRBD1,few,TRBJ1-2,TGCGCCAGCAGCTCCCGACAGGGTACGGGCTATGGCTACACCTTC,CASSSRQGTGYGYTF
TRBV2,TRBD1,few,TRBJ1-5,TGTGCCAGCGGGGGACAGGGGGCGCGGGATAGTCAGCCCCAGCATTTT,CASGGQGARDSQPQHF
TRBV7-2,TRBD2,few,TRBJ2-4,TGTGCCAGCAGCCCCTCCGGAGCGGGAGGCGAAAACATTCAGTACTTC,CASSPSGAGGENIQYF
TRBV29-1,NA,few,TRBJ1-1,TGCAGCGTTGACAGGGTGGGTACTGAAGCTTTCTTT,CSVDRVGTEAFF
TRBV5-4,TRBD2,few,TRBJ2-7,TGTGCCAGCAGCTTGGACAGCGGGAGGGGGTACGAGCAGTACTTC,CASSLDSGRGYEQYF
TRBV28,NA,few,TRBJ1-5,TGTGCCAGCAGTTTAAAGTTAAGACTCCGGGTAGGCAATCAGCCCCAGCATTTT,CASSLKLRLRVGNQPQHF
TRBV7-2,TRBD2,NA,TRBJ2-5,TGTGCCAGCCGGCTAGCGGGAGGGATACAAGAGACCCAGTACTTC,CASRLAGGIQETQYF
TRBV5-6,NA,few,TRBJ2-7,TGTGCCAGCAGCCCCTCAGGGACCTACGAGCAGTACTTC,CASSPSGTYEQYF
TRBV10-3,TRBD1,NA,TRBJ2-7,TGTGCCATCAGTGCTTACAGGGGGCTAGACGAGCAGTACTTC,CAISAYRGLDEQYF
TRBV27,NA,NA,TRBJ2-3,TGTGCCAGCAGTTTAGGGCATGCAAGCACAGATACGCAGTATTTT,CASSLGHASTDTQYF
TRBV5-1,TRBD1,NA,TRBJ2-5,TGCGCCAGCAGCTTGGAGGGGGCAGGCGGGGAGACCCAGTACTTC,CASSLEGAGGETQYF
TRBV27,TRBD1,NA,TRBJ1-5,TGTGCCAGCGCTGTCCTTGACAGGGGTGATACTGTCAATCAGCCCCAGCATTTT,CASAVLDRGDTVNQPQHF
TRBV16,NA,few,TRBJ1-1,TGTGCCAGCAGCCACGGGATAGTGGTCACTGAAGCTTTCTTT,CASSHGIVVTEAFF
TRBV29-1,TRBD1,few,TRBJ1-5,TGCAGCGTTGAGGCAGGGGGCTCGGGTCAGCCCCAGCATTTT,CSVEAGGSGQPQHF
TRBV30,NA,NA,TRBJ1-5,TGTGCCTGGAGGGATGAGGCTATAAGCAATCAGCCCCAGCATTTT,CAWRDEAISNQPQHF
TRBV19,TRBD1,NA,TRBJ1-2,TGTGCCAGTTCGACAGGGGGGTCCTTGACTAACTATGGCTACACCTTC,CASSTGGSLTNYGYTF
TRBV2,TRBD1,NA,TRBJ1-2,TGTGCCAGCAGTGAAGCTCCGGGACAGGGAGGTCGCTACACCTTC,CASSEAPGQGGRYTF
TRBV9,TRBD2,few,TRBJ2-7,TGTGCCAGCAGCGTAGGCCTAGCGGGAGCCCAACTCTACGAGCAGTACTTC,CASSVGLAGAQLYEQYF
TRBV9,TRBD2,NA,TRBJ2-1,TGTGCCAGCACCCAGCGGGAGAAATCCTACAATGAGCAGTTCTTC,CASTQREKSYNEQFF
TRBV10-3,TRBD1,few,TRBJ2-1,TGTGCCATCAGTCAGGACAGGGGGCTGTACAATGAGCAGTTCTTC,CAISQDRGLYNEQFF
TRBV18,NA,few,TRBJ2-7,TGTGCCAGCTCACCACCGTCACTCTACGAGCAGTACTTC,CASSPPSLYEQYF
TRBV30,TRBD1,NA,TRBJ1-4,TGTGCCTGGGACAGGGGAGGGGAAAAACTGTTTTTT,CAWDRGGEKLFF
TRBV7-3,TRBD2,few,TRBJ2-3,TGTGCCAGCAGCTTATTAGCGGGAGGCACAGATACGCAGTATTTT,CASSLLAGGTDTQYF
TRBV11-3,TRBD1,NA,TRBJ2-6,TGTGCCAGCAGCTCAGGACAGGGTTCCTCTGGGGCCAACGTCCTGACTTTC,CASSSGQGSSGANVLTF
TRBV29-1,NA,few,TRBJ1-2,TGCAGCGTTGACGACAGTATTAACTATGGCTACACCTTC,CSVDDSINYGYTF
TRBV4-2,TRBD2,NA,TRBJ2-1,TGTGCCAGCAGCCAAGACGGGGAGGGAGCCTACAATGAGCAGTTCTTC,CASSQDGEGAYNEQFF
TRBV7-2,NA,NA,TRBJ2-1,TGTGCCAGCAGCTCCCCAGCGGCGGCCCCCAAGGGGGATGAGCAGTTCTTC,CASSSPAAAPKGDEQFF
TRBV7-2,NA,few,TRBJ1-5,TGTGCCAGCAGCTTGACACCCAATCAGCCCCAGCATTTT,CASSLTPNQPQHF
TRBV5-1,TRBD2,few,TRBJ2-3,TGCGCCAGCAGCTTGGACAGCGGGATAGTGGCAGATACGCAGTATTTT,CASSLDSGIVADTQYF
TRBV7-2,TRBD2,few,TRBJ2-7,TGTGCCAGCAGCCCAAAAGCGGGAGGGCCGTCCGAGCAGTACTTC,CASSPKAGGPSEQYF
TRBV28,TRBD1,few,TRBJ1-4,TGTGCCAGCAGAGGGGACAGCGCGAATGAAAAACTGTTTTTT,CASRGDSANEKLFF
TRBV5-4,NA,few,TRBJ2-5,TGTGCCAGCAGCCCCAGGGACAAAAAGGGGACCCAGTACTTC,CASSPRDKKGTQYF
TRBV29-1,NA,few,TRBJ2-3,TGCAGCGTCCCCAGCGGAACTACAGATACGCAGTATTTT,CSVPSGTTDTQYF
TRBV2,NA,NA,TRBJ1-5,TGTGCCAGCAGTGGGTCAGGGAAGAGCAATCAGCCCCAGCATTTT,CASSGSGKSNQPQHF
TRBV11-2,NA,NA,TRBJ1-1,TGTGCCAGCAGCTTATTTACAGGGAACACTGAAGCTTTCTTT,CASSLFTGNTEAFF
TRBV7-2,TRBD1,NA,TRBJ2-1,TGTGCCAGCAGCTTAGCGGGACAGGGGGTGAATGAGCAGTTCTTC,CASSLAGQGVNEQFF
TRBV11-2,NA,few,TRBJ2-3,TGTGCCAGCAGCCCCAACACAGATACGCAGTATTTT,CASSPNTDTQYF
TRBV30,TRBD1,NA,TRBJ2-4,TGTGCCTGGGGCGGGACAGGTGCTTTATGGGCCAAAAACATTCAGTACTTC,CAWGGTGALWAKNIQYF